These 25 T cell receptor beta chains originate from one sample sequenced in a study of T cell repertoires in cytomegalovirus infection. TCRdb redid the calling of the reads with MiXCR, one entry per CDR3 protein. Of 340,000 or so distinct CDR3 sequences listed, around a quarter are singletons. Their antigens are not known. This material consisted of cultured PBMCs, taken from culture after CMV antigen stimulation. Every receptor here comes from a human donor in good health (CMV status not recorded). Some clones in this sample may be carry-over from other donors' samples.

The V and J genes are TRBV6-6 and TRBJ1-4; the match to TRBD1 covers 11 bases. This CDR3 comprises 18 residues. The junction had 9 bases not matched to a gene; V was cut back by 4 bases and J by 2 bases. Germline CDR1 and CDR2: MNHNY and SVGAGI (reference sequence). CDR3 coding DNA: TGTGCCAGCAGTTTCGCAGGGACAGGGGGGACCACTAATGAAAAACTGTTTTTT. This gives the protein CASSFAGTGGTTNEKLFF.

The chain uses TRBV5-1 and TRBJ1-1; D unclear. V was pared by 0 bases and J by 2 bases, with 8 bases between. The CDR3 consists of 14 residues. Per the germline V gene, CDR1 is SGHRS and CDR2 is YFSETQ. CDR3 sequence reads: CASSLGVKNTEAFF. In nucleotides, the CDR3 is TGCGCCAGCAGCTTGGGGGTGAAAAACACTGAAGCTTTCTTT. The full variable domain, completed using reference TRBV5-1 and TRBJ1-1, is KAGVTQTPRYLIKTRGQQVTLSCSPISGHRSVSWYQQTPGQGLQFLFEYFSETQRNKGNFPGRFSGRQFSNSRSEMNVSTLELGDSALYLCASSLGVKNTEAFFGQGTRLTVV.

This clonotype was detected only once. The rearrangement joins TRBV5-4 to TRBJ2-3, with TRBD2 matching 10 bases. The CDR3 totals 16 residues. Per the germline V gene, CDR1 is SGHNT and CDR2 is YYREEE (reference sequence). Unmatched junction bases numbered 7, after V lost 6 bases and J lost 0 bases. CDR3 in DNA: TGTGCCAGCATGCCGGGACTAGCGACTAGCACAGATACGCAGTATTTT. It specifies CASMPGLATSTDTQYF.

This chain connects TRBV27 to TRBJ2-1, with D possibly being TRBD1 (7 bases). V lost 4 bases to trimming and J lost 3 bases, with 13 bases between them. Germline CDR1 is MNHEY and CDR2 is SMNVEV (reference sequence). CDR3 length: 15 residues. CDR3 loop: CASSSGGQIYNEQFF. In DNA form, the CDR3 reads TGTGCCAGCAGTTCAGGGGGGCAGATCTACAATGAGCAGTTCTTC.

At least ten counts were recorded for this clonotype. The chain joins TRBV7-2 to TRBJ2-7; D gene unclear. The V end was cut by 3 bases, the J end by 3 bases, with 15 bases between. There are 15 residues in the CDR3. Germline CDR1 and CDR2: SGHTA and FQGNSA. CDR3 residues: CASSFDESIGYEQYF. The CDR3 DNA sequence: TGTGCCAGCAGCTTCGACGAAAGCATAGGCTACGAGCAGTACTTC.

CDR3 coding DNA: TGTGCCAGCAGTTTATTTACAGGGGATAGCAATCAGCCCCAGCATTTT. It codes for CASSLFTGDSNQPQHF. This chain uses TRBV28 with TRBJ1-5; 7 bases line up with TRBD1. The J segment lost 0 bases and the V segment lost 1 base, leaving 3 bases of the junction unmatched. CDR1 and CDR2 from the germline V gene are MDHEN and SYDVKM. This CDR3 is built from 16 residues.

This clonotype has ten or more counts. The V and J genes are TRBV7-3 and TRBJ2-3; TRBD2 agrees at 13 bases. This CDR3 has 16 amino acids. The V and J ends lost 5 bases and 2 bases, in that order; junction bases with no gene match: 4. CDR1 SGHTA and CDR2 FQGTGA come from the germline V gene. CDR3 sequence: CASSPGTSGNTDTQYF. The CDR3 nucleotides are TGTGCCAGCAGCCCCGGGACTAGCGGGAACACAGATACGCAGTATTTT.

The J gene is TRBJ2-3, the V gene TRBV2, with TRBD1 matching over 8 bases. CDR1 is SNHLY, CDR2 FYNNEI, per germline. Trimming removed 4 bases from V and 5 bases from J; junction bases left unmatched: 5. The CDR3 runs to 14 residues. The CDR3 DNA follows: TGTGCCAGCAGTGGAGGACAGGGAAGAGATACGCAGTATTTT. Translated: CASSGGQGRDTQYF. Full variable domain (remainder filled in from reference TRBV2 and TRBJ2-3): EPEVTQTPSHQVTQMGQEVILRCVPISNHLYFYWYRQILGQKVEFLVSFYNNEISEKSEIFDDQFSVERPDGSNFTLKIRSTKLEDSAMYFCASSGGQGRDTQYFGPGTRLTVL.

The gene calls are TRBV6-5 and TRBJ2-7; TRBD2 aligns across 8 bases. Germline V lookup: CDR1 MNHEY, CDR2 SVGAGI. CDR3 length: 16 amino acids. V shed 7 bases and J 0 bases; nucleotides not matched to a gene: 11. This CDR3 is CASTKEGSGVSYEQYF. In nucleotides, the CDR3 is TGTGCCAGCACCAAGGAGGGTAGCGGGGTCTCCTACGAGCAGTACTTC.

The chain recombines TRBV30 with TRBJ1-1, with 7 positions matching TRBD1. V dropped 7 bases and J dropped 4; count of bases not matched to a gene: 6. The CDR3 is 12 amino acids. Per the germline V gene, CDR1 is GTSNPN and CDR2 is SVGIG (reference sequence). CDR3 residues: CAFRGRGTEAFF. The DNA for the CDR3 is TGTGCCTTCAGGGGGAGGGGCACTGAAGCTTTCTTT.

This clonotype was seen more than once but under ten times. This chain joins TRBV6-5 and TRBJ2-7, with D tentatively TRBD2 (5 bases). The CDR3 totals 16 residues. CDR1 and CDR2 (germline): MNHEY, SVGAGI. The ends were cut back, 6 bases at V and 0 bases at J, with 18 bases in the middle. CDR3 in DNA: TGTGCCAGCAGCCGATACCCGACGGGATCCTCCTACGAGCAGTACTTC. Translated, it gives CASSRYPTGSSYEQYF.

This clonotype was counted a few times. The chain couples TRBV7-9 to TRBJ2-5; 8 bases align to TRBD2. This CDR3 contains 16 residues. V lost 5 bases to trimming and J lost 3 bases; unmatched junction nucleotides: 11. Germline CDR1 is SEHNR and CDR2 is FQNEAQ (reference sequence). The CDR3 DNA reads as TGTGCCAGCAGCGACCTGCCGGGACTAGGAGAAGAGACCCAGTACTTC. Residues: CASSDLPGLGEETQYF.

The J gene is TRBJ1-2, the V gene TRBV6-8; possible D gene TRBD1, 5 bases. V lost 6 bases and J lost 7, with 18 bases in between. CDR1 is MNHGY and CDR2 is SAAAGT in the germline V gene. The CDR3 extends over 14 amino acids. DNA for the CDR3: TGTGCCAGCAGGACCAGGGACGGAAGTTTTGGCTACACCTTC. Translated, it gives CASRTRDGSFGYTF.

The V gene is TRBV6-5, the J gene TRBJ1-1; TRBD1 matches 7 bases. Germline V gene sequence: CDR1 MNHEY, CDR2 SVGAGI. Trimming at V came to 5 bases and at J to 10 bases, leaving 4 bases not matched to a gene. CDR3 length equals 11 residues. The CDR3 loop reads CASSGDSGAFF. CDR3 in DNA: TGTGCCAGCAGTGGGGACAGCGGAGCTTTCTTT.

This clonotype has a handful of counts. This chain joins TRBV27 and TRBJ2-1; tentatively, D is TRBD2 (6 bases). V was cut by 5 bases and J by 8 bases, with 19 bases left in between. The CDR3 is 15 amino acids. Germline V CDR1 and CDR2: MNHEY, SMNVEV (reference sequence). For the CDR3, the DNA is TGTGCCAGCAGTCCGGGAGTACTCGTGACCCATGAGCAGTTCTTC. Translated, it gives CASSPGVLVTHEQFF.

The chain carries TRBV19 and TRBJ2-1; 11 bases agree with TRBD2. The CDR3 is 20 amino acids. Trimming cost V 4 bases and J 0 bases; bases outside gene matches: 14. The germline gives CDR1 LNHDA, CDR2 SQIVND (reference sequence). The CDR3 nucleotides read TGTGCCAGTAGTAGCCCCCATACTAGCGGGAGAGGAAGCTCCTACAATGAGCAGTTCTTC. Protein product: CASSSPHTSGRGSSYNEQFF.

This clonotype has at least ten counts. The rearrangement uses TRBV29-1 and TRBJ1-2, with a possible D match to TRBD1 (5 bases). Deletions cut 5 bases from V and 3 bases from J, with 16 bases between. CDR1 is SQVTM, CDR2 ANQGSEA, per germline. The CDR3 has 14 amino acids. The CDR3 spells CSVRQGQLHYGYTF. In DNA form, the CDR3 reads TGCAGCGTTCGCCAGGGTCAACTTCACTATGGCTACACCTTC.

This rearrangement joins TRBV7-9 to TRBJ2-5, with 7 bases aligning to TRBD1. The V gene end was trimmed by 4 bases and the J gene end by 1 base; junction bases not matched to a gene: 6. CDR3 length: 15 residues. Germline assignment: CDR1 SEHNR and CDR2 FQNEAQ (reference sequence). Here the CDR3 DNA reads TGTGCCAGCAGCTCCGGACAGGTCCCCCAAGAGACCCAGTACTTC. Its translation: CASSSGQVPQETQYF.

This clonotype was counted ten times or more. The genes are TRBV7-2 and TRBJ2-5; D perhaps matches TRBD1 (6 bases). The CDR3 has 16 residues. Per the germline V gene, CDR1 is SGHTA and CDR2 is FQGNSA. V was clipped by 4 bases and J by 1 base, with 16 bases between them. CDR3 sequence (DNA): TGTGCCAGCAGCTCGGGACACAAAGAAGTCCAAGAGACCCAGTACTTC. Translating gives CASSSGHKEVQETQYF.

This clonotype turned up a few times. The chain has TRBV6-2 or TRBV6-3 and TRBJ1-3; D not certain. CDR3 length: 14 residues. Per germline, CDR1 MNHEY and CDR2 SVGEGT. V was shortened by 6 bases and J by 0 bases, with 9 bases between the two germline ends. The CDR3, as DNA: TGTGCCAGCAGCCTGTCGACCTCTGGAAACACCATATATTTT. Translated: CASSLSTSGNTIYF.

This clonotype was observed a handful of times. Here the CDR3 DNA reads TGTGCCACCAGCGGGGGATCCACAGATACGCAGTATTTT. Encoded protein: CATSGGSTDTQYF. The chain is built from TRBV15 and TRBJ2-3; D possibly matches TRBD1 or TRBD2 (5 bases each). Looked up from germline, CDR1 is LNHNV and CDR2 is YYDKDF (reference sequence). Trimming left V 5 bases short and J 2 bases short, with 8 bases between. The CDR3 is made up of 13 amino acids.

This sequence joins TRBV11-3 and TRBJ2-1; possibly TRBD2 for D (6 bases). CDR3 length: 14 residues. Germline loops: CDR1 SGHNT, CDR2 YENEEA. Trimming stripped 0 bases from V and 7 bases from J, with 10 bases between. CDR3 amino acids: CASSLDGTSNEQFF. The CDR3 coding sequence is TGTGCCAGCAGCTTAGATGGGACTTCAAATGAGCAGTTCTTC.

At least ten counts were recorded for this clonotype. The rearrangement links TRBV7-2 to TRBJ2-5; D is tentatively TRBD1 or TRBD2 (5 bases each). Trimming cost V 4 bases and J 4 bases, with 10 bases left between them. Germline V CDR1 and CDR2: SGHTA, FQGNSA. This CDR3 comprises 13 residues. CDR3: CASSSPGGETQYF. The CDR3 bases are TGTGCCAGCAGCTCCCCTGGGGGAGAGACCCAGTACTTC.

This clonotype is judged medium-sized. The CDR3 here is CASSYSDSYEQYF. The CDR3 nucleotides read TGTGCCAGCAGTTACTCCGACAGCTACGAGCAGTACTTC. The V call is TRBV6-2 or TRBV6-3, the J call TRBJ2-7; D possibly corresponds to TRBD1 (5 bases). The CDR3 is 13 residues long. Trimming cost V 0 bases and J 3 bases, with 6 bases left between them. Germline-derived CDR1 and CDR2 are MNHEY and SVGEGT.

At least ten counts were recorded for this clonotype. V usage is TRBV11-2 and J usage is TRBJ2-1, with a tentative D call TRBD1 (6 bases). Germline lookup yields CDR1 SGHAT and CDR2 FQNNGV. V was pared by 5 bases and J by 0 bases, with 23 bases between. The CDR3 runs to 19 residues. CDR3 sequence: CASSIIRDTLQSSYNEQFF. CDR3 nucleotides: TGTGCCAGCAGCATCATCCGGGACACCCTTCAAAGCTCCTACAATGAGCAGTTCTTC.